This is a list of T cell receptor beta chains from one sample in a study of T-cell memory formation after mild COVID-19. MiXCR, run by TCRdb on the 5' RACE reads, gives a single entry per CDR3 protein. The sample has just over 150,000 distinct CDR3 sequences, around a third seen once; the top ten hold about 12%. The specimen sequenced was PBMCs or a T cell subset sorted from them (not recorded which). Source of these receptors: an adult woman who had mild COVID-19 (a few samples of this study predate the infection). Cell type and time point are not known. Both conserved end residues are part of each CDR3. A D gene is named only where the DNA matches it firmly. Not every row has a clone size; where given, it reads once, few, many or a size class.

CASSLDNSKYEQYF,TGTGCCAGCAGCTTAGATAACTCTAAATACGAGCAGTACTTC,few,TRBV7-2,-,TRBJ2-7
CSARDLEGKDFYEQYF,TGCAGTGCTAGAGACCTGGAGGGGAAGGACTTCTACGAGCAGTACTTC,-,TRBV20-1,-,TRBJ2-7
CASSQRETYNEQFF,TGTGCCAGCAGCCAGCGGGAGACCTACAATGAGCAGTTCTTC,-,TRBV7-8,TRBD2,TRBJ2-1
CAISQGTDTQYF,TGTGCCATCAGCCAGGGTACAGATACGCAGTATTTT,few,TRBV10-3,-,TRBJ2-3
CASSPDRWGENIQYF,TGTGCCAGCTCACCAGATCGATGGGGGGAAAACATTCAGTACTTC,-,TRBV18,-,TRBJ2-4
CAIRRGGQEYTDTQYF,TGTGCCATCAGGCGGGGCGGACAGGAATACACAGATACGCAGTATTTT,-,TRBV10-3,-,TRBJ2-3
CASSVKETQYF,TGCGCCAGCAGCGTGAAGGAGACCCAGTACTTC,few,TRBV2,-,TRBJ2-5
CASSMPGQGRTEAFF,TGTGCCAGTAGTATGCCGGGACAGGGACGGACTGAAGCTTTCTTT,few,TRBV19,TRBD1,TRBJ1-1
CSGGVSEYNEQFF,TGCAGCGGGGGGGTTTCGGAATACAATGAGCAGTTCTTC,-,TRBV29-1,-,TRBJ2-1
CASSGVGTVNTEAFF,TGCGCCAGCAGTGGAGTCGGGACGGTGAACACTGAAGCTTTCTTT,-,TRBV5-1,-,TRBJ1-1
CASSLGTPQETQYF,TGCGCCAGCAGCTTAGGGACACCGCAAGAGACCCAGTACTTC,-,TRBV5-1,-,TRBJ2-5
CASSPRQGSYGYTF,TGTGCCAGCAGCCCCCGACAGGGAAGCTATGGCTACACCTTC,few,TRBV12-3/TRBV12-4,TRBD1,TRBJ1-2
CSVSYGTQYF,TGCAGCGTGTCCTACGGTACGCAGTATTTT,few,TRBV29-1,-,TRBJ2-3
CSAGGSDTQYF,TGCAGTGCAGGGGGTTCCGATACGCAGTATTTT,few,TRBV20-1,-,TRBJ2-3
CASSRGGSGELFF,TGTGCCAGCAGCAGAGGGGGGTCCGGGGAGCTGTTTTTT,few,TRBV5-6,-,TRBJ2-2
CASSSGGGMGETQYF,TGCGCCAGCAGCTCCGGTGGGGGAATGGGAGAGACCCAGTACTTC,-,TRBV5-1,-,TRBJ2-5
CASSVRDYSFLDTSTDTQYF,TGTGCCAGCAGCGTCCGGGACTACTCGTTTCTAGACACTAGCACAGATACGCAGTATTTT,once,TRBV6-6,TRBD2,TRBJ2-3